This entry concerns a single T cell receptor (beta chain). Original analysis: Quantification of nucleated cells was approximated via reference gene primer amplification. Method: immunoSEQ multiplex PCR; TCRdb's copy keeps in-frame clones and lacks some. V, J and clone size derive from that table, while D and trimming were established from the DNA sequence. Of around 190,000 clones listed, about 86% were seen once; the top ten hold around 20%. The data are from a study of blood T cell repertoires in COVID-19. Input material: peripheral blood. The sequence came from a man in his 70s with active or convalescent COVID-19.

CDR3 in DNA: TGTGCCAGCAGCCGGGACAGGGGGTTGAACACTGAAGCTTTCTTT. Amino acid sequence: CASSRDRGLNTEAFF. The chain employs TRBV7-3 and TRBJ1-1; 11 positions agree with TRBD1. Per the germline V gene, CDR1 is SGHTA and CDR2 is FQGTGA. The CDR3 sequence is 15 residues long. The J segment lost 0 bases and the V segment lost 5 bases, leaving 2 bases of the junction unmatched.